This T cell receptor (beta chain) was recovered during a study of T cell repertoires in cytomegalovirus infection. Study information: In public TCR beta signatures, there were indications of both CMV infection and matching HLA type.

Note on this clonotype: What it recognizes is unknown.

This CDR3 is 15 amino acids long. Germline V lookup: CDR1 KGHDR, CDR2 SFDVKD. V lost 0 bases to trimming and J lost 4 bases; unmatched junction nucleotides: 1. TCRdb re-analysed the reads in MiXCR, keeping a single row per CDR3 protein. The sample carries 750,000 to 950,000 distinct CDR3 sequences, 25% to 35% recorded once. The specimen comprised cultured CD8+ T cells from PBMCs, sampled from culture after CMV antigen stimulation. The J gene is TRBJ2-1, the V gene TRBV24-1, with 8 bases aligning to TRBD1. This clonotype was obtained from a human donor in good health (CMV status not recorded). Some clones in this sample may be carry-over from other donors' samples. The chain's CDR3 is CATSDLQGAYNEQFF. DNA of the CDR3: TGTGCCACCAGTGATTTGCAGGGGGCGTACAATGAGCAGTTCTTC.